This T cell receptor (beta chain) came from a study of cytotoxic CD8 clonotypes in ibrutinib-treated CLL. Data came from immunoSEQ multiplex PCR; TCRdb stores just in-frame clones and leaves some out. Here the sample spans hundreds of thousands of clones, 70% being singletons. The sequence derives from a human donor with chronic lymphocytic leukemia. This material consisted of PBMCs, taken after 24 months of ibrutinib treatment.

The CDR3 DNA follows: TGTGCCTGGAGCCTCTCGTGGGCAGTTGATAAGACTGAAGCTTTCTTT. Its translation: CAWSLSWAVDKTEAFF. The chain carries TRBV30 and TRBJ1-1; D is unclear. The CDR3 spans 16 residues. Per the germline V gene, CDR1 is GTSNPN and CDR2 is SVGIG (reference sequence). Deletions cut 3 bases from V and 5 bases from J, with 22 bases between.